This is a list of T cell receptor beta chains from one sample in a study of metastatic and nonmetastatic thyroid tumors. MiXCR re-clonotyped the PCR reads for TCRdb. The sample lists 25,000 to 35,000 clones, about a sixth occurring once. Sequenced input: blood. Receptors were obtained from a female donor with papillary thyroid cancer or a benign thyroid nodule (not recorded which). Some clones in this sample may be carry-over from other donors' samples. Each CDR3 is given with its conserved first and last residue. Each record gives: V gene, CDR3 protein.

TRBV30 CAWSGQDDQPQHF
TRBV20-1 CSAEDRGPYEQYF
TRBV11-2 CASSKGQPGQGSDTQYF
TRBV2 CASRETGTGTEQYF
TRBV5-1 CASSPGQGYGYTF
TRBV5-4 CASSWISDTQYF
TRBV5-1 CASSLTGGKDSPLHF
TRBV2 CATNPFSGGAYEQYF
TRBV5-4 CASSLGPSDEKLFF
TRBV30 CAWSSDRVSSPLHF
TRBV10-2 CASKSGGGETQYF
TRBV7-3 CASSSRLLTDEQFF
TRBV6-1 CASSFKTGNTEAFF
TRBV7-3 CATRAGTGELFF
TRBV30 CAWDRGYGYTF
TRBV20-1 CSAHKGTIGETQYF
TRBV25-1 CASSLTSGGAETQYF
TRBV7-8 CASSSGTVNTEAFF
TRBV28 CTSREWTGFYGYTF
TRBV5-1 CASSFAGNSYEQYF
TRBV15 CATSIDGTGRNQPQHF
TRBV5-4 CASSLADSSYNEQFF
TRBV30 CAWSGVKSFYGYTF
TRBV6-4 CASSGLAGATDTQYF
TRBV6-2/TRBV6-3 CASSYSSQGWLREQYF
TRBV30 CAWSVRRAETQYF
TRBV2 CASRTLVEETQYF
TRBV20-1 CSAAEPVGQLKETQYF